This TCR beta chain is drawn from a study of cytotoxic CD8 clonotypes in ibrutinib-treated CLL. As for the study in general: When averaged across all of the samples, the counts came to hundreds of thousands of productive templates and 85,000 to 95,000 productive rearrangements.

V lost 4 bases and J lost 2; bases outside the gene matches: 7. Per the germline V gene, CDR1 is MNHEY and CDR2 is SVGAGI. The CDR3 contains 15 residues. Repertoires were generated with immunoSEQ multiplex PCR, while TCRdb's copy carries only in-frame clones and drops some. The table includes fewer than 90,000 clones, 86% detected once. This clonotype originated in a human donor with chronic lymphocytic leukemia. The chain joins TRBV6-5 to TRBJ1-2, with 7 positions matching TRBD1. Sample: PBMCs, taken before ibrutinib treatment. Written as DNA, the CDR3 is TGTGCCAGCAGTTCCCGCGCAGGGGGGAACTATGGCTACACCTTC. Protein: CASSSRAGGNYGYTF.